These 8 T cell receptor beta chains originate from one sample sequenced in a study of T cell responses to AZD1222 COVID-19 vaccine. Here immunoSEQ multiplex PCR was the method, and the copy in TCRdb shows in-frame clones only, minus some. The sample lists just under 150,000 clones, roughly 87% occurring once. The sample in question was peripheral blood, obtained 28 days after the second AZD1222 dose. The source of these receptors is an adult who received the AZD1222 COVID-19 vaccine.

V gene TRBV28 combines with J gene TRBJ2-2; TRBD1 is a possible D gene (5 bases). The CDR3 spans 15 residues. Germline CDR1 is MDHEN and CDR2 is SYDVKM. V was pared by 3 bases and J by 3 bases, with 11 bases between. CDR3 region: CASSFVQDHTGELFF. The CDR3, as DNA: TGTGCCAGCAGTTTTGTACAGGACCACACCGGGGAGCTGTTTTTT. Full variable domain (rest looked up from reference TRBV28 and TRBJ2-2): DVKVTQSSRYLVKRTGEKVFLECVQDMDHENMFWYRQDPGLGLRLIYFSYDVKMKEKGDIPEGYSVSREKKERFSLILESASTNQTSMYLCASSFVQDHTGELFFGEGSRLTVL.

The V call is TRBV7-8, the J call TRBJ1-1; D might be TRBD1 (6 bases). This CDR3 comprises 14 residues. Germline V gene data show CDR1 as SGHVS and CDR2 as FQNEAQ. V lost 4 bases and J lost 5, with 14 bases in between. CDR3 loop: CASSSKDSSTEAFF. For the CDR3, the DNA is TGTGCCAGCAGCTCTAAGGACAGTTCGACTGAAGCTTTCTTT.

This clone was observed a single time. V usage is TRBV3-1 (or the pseudogene TRBV3-2) and J usage is TRBJ2-7; 8 bases fit TRBD2. Germline CDR1 and CDR2: LGHDT and YNNKEL (reference sequence). The CDR3 has 14 residues. Germline trimming cut 1 base from V and 5 bases from J; bases unmatched to any gene: 4. Here the CDR3 reads CASSQAGGPDEQYF. CDR3 DNA: TGTGCCAGCAGCCAAGCGGGAGGGCCTGACGAGCAGTACTTC.

J is TRBJ2-7 and V is TRBV4-2; 14 bases map to TRBD2. The CDR3 is 16 residues long. CDR1 is LGHNA and CDR2 is YNFKEQ in the germline V gene. Trimming at V came to 1 base and at J to 4 bases, leaving 3 bases not matched to a gene. The CDR3 coding sequence is TGTGCCAGCAGCCAAGTTGGGACTAGCGGGAGTTACGAGCAGTACTTC. Protein sequence: CASSQVGTSGSYEQYF.

V gene TRBV7-9 combines with J gene TRBJ2-5; weak D call: TRBD1 (5 bases). With 3 bases removed from V and 5 bases from J, the gap between germline ends came to 16 bases. Germline CDR1 SEHNR, CDR2 FQNEAQ (reference sequence). The CDR3 has 15 amino acids. In DNA form, the CDR3 reads TGTGCCAGCAGCTTGGCCCCTCAGGGTCCCGAGACCCAGTACTTC. As protein: CASSLAPQGPETQYF.

The CDR3 bases are TGCGCCAGCAGCCAGCCCATGGAACCCCAGCATTTT. The encoded protein is CASSQPMEPQHF. This chain joins TRBV4-1 and TRBJ1-5; D is unresolved. Trimming left V 3 bases short and J 10 bases short, with 10 bases between. The CDR3 extends over 12 amino acids. Germline CDR1 MGHRA, CDR2 YSYEKL.

The genes are TRBV11-2 and TRBJ1-2, with 8 bases lining up with TRBD1. The CDR3 runs 14 residues. Germline V gene lookup returns CDR1 SGHAT and CDR2 FQNNGV. V was clipped by 5 bases and J by 3 bases; unmatched bases: 5. CDR3 loop: CASSPPDRDYGYTF. The CDR3 region has the DNA TGTGCCAGCAGCCCCCCGGACAGGGACTATGGCTACACCTTC.

The rearrangement joins TRBV6-6 to TRBJ1-6; tentative D call: TRBD1 (6 bases). Germline values: CDR1 MNHNY, CDR2 SVGAGI (reference sequence). The CDR3 is 13 amino acids. The V and J ends lost 4 bases and 7 bases respectively, with 8 bases between them. The CDR3 loop is CASSSQGNSPLHF. The CDR3 DNA reads as TGTGCCAGCAGTTCACAGGGCAATTCACCCCTCCACTTT.